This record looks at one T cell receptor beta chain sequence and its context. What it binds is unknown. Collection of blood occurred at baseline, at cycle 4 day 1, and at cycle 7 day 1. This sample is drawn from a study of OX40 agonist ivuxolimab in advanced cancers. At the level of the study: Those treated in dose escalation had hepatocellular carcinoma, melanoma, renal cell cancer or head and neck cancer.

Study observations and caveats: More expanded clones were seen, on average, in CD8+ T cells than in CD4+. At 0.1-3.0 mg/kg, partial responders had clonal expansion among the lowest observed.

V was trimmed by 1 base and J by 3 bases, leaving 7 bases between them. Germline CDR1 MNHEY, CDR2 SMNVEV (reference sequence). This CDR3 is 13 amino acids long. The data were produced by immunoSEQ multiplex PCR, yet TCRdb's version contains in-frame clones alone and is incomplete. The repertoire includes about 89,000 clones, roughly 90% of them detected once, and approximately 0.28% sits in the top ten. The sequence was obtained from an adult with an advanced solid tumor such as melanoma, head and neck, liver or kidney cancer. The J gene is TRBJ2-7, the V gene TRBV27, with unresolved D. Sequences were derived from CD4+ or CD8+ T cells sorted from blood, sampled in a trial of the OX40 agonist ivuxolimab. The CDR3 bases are TGTGCCAGCAGTTTATTTGTGGGCTACGAGCAGTACTTC. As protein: CASSLFVGYEQYF.